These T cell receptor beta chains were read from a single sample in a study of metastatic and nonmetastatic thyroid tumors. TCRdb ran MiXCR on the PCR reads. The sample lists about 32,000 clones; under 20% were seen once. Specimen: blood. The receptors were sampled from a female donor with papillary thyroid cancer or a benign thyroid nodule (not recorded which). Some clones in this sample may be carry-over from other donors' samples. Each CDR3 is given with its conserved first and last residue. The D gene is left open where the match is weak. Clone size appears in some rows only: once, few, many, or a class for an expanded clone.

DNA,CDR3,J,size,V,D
TGCGCCAGCAGCTCCCCGGGACAGGGTGAAAAACTGTTTTTT,CASSSPGQGEKLFF,TRBJ1-4,many,TRBV5-1,TRBD1
TGTGCCAGCAGCCAACCGGGACAGATATACACTGAAGCTTTCTTT,CASSQPGQIYTEAFF,TRBJ1-1,.,TRBV3-1,TRBD1
TGTGCCACACTGACAGGGGATAGGAACACTGAAGCGTTCTTT,CATLTGDRNTEAFF,TRBJ1-1,few,TRBV10-3,TRBD1
TGTGCCAGCAGCTTGGATGACATGGTCACCGGGGAGCTGTTTTTT,CASSLDDMVTGELFF,TRBJ2-2,.,TRBV11-3,.
TGTGCCTGGCAAGGGCAATGGGGTGAGCAGTACTTC,CAWQGQWGEQYF,TRBJ2-7,many,TRBV30,.
TGTGCCAGCAGCCAACTTATAGCGGGAGTTCTATCAGATACGCAGTATTTT,CASSQLIAGVLSDTQYF,TRBJ2-3,.,TRBV4-2,TRBD2
TGCAGTGCAACCCGACAGGGGACGAGGTGGGAGACCCAGTACTTC,CSATRQGTRWETQYF,TRBJ2-5,many,TRBV20-1,TRBD1
TGTGCCCGAGGGACAGGGGATGGCTACACCTTC,CARGTGDGYTF,TRBJ1-2,many,TRBV25-1,TRBD1
TGTGCCAGTAGTATCGGGATACTAGAAGGCAATGAGCAGTTCTTC,CASSIGILEGNEQFF,TRBJ2-1,few,TRBV19,.
TGTGCCAGCAGCTCGCACAGGGTGCTAGTTGGCTACACCTTC,CASSSHRVLVGYTF,TRBJ1-2,.,TRBV7-2,.
TGTGCCAGCAGTCCCCAGAGCGTGAACACCGGGGAGCTGTTTTTT,CASSPQSVNTGELFF,TRBJ2-2,few,TRBV6-1,.
TGTGCCACCAGCAGAGAGAGAAGCAATCAGCCCCAGCATTTT,CATSRERSNQPQHF,TRBJ1-5,many,TRBV15,.
TGTGCCAGCAGTTGGGCCTACGAGCAATACTTC,CASSWAYEQYF,TRBJ2-7,.,TRBV6-9,.
TGTGCCAGCAGCCCTATGGACGCGTGGTCTCAGCCCCAGCATTTT,CASSPMDAWSQPQHF,TRBJ1-5,many,TRBV6-1,.
TGCAGTGCTAGAGATGTACTAGCGGTATTGGATGCCTACGAGCAGTACTTC,CSARDVLAVLDAYEQYF,TRBJ2-7,.,TRBV20-1,TRBD2
TGTGCTAGTGGCTCCACGTTACCGGGCCTTAACACTGAAGCTTTCTTT,CASGSTLPGLNTEAFF,TRBJ1-1,.,TRBV12-5,.
TGCGCCAGCAGCGTAGACTACTCCGAGACAGGGGTGAATGAGCAGTTCTTC,CASSVDYSETGVNEQFF,TRBJ2-1,many,TRBV5-1,TRBD1
TGTGCCAGCAGCTTGGTTAAATTCGGAGCAAACTATGGCTACACCTTC,CASSLVKFGANYGYTF,TRBJ1-2,many,TRBV5-4,.
TGCGCCAGCAGACGACTAAGCGGGGAGTCCATCAATAATGAGCAGTTCTTC,CASRRLSGESINNEQFF,TRBJ2-1,many,TRBV10-2,TRBD2
TGTGCCAGCAGCCCGGGACTAGCCGGGGCCAACGTCCTGACTTTC,CASSPGLAGANVLTF,TRBJ2-6,many,TRBV3-1,TRBD2
TGTGCCAGCAGCCAAGTAGGTGCGACAGTGGACGGCTACACCTTC,CASSQVGATVDGYTF,TRBJ1-2,.,TRBV4-2,.
TGTGCCAGCAGCTTAGGGCAGGGATTTGAAGCTTTCTTT,CASSLGQGFEAFF,TRBJ1-1,many,TRBV7-9,.
TGTGCCAGCAGCTCCTCTAGCGGGGGCCGACTAACCTACGAGCAGTACTTC,CASSSSSGGRLTYEQYF,TRBJ2-7,.,TRBV11-1,TRBD2
TGTGCCAGCAGTTTAGTAAGAGGGGGGGGGAAAGAGACCCAGTACTTC,CASSLVRGGGKETQYF,TRBJ2-5,.,TRBV12-3/TRBV12-4,.
TGTGCCAGTAGTGCAGGGGTAGGGGCAAAAGGTCAATATTTT,CASSAGVGAKGQYF,TRBJ2-3,.,TRBV19,.
TGCAGTGCTAGAACGGTCACAGATACACAGTATTTT,CSARTVTDTQYF,TRBJ2-3,.,TRBV20-1,.
TGCAGTGCTTCCCCCCCTACTAGCCAAAGGGCCACAGATACGCAGTATTTT,CSASPPTSQRATDTQYF,TRBJ2-3,many,TRBV20-1,.
TGTTCCAGCAGACCCCATAGCGGGAGAGGCGCCTACAATGAGCAGTTCTTC,CSSRPHSGRGAYNEQFF,TRBJ2-1,few,TRBV6-2/TRBV6-3,TRBD2
TGTGCCAGCTCCACCCAGAATTCACCCCTCCACTTT,CASSTQNSPLHF,TRBJ1-6,medium-sized,TRBV18,.
TGCAGTGCTTCAAAGAGTAATTCACCCCTCCACTTT,CSASKSNSPLHF,TRBJ1-6,.,TRBV20-1,.
TGTGCCATCAGTGTCGGGCCGTACTCCGAGCAGTACTTC,CAISVGPYSEQYF,TRBJ2-7,many,TRBV10-3,.
TGTGCCAGCAGCTCGTATTCCGACAGGGTCCCGGATACACAGTATTTT,CASSSYSDRVPDTQYF,TRBJ2-3,.,TRBV11-1,TRBD1
TGTGCCAGCAGCTTGCTTCCACTTGTCTACAATGAGCAGCTCTTC,CASSLLPLVYNEQLF,TRBJ2-1,.,TRBV9,.
TGTGCCAGCAGTCAAGAAGGGACTGGTCCCTACAATGAGCAGTTCTTC,CASSQEGTGPYNEQFF,TRBJ2-1,.,TRBV4-2,.
TGTGCCAGCAGCCTCAACCGGGACCTGTACTCGGGCGAGCAGTACTTC,CASSLNRDLYSGEQYF,TRBJ2-7,.,TRBV11-3,.
TGTGCCAGCAGCTTGGCCATCGAATGTGGAAACACCATATATTTT,CASSLAIECGNTIYF,TRBJ1-3,.,TRBV11-3,.
TGTGCCAGCAGTTATGGGGACGGAAAACTGTTTTTT,CASSYGDGKLFF,TRBJ1-4,many,TRBV6-1,.
TGCGCCAGCAGTGAGTCCGGCCGGCAGCCCCAGCATTTT,CASSESGRQPQHF,TRBJ1-5,many,TRBV10-2,.